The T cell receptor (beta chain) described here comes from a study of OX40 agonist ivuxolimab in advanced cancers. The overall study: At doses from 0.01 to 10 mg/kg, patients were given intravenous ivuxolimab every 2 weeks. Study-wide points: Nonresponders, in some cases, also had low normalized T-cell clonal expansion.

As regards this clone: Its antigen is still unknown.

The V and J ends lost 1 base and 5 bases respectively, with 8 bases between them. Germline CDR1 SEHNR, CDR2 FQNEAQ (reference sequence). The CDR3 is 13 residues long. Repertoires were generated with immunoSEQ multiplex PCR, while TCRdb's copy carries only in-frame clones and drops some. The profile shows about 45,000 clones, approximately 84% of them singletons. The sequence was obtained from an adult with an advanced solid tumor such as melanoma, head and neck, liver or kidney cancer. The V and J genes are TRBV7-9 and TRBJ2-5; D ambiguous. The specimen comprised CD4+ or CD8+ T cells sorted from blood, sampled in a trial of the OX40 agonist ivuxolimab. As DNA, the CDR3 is TGTGCCAGCAGCTTAGTCCCCGGGGAGACCCAGTACTTC. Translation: CASSLVPGETQYF. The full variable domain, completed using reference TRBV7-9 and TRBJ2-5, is DTGVSQNPRHKITKRGQNVTFRCDPISEHNRLYWYRQTLGQGPEFLTYFQNEAQLEKSRLLSDRFSAERPKGSFSTLEIQRTEQGDSAMYLCASSLVPGETQYFGPGTRLLVL.